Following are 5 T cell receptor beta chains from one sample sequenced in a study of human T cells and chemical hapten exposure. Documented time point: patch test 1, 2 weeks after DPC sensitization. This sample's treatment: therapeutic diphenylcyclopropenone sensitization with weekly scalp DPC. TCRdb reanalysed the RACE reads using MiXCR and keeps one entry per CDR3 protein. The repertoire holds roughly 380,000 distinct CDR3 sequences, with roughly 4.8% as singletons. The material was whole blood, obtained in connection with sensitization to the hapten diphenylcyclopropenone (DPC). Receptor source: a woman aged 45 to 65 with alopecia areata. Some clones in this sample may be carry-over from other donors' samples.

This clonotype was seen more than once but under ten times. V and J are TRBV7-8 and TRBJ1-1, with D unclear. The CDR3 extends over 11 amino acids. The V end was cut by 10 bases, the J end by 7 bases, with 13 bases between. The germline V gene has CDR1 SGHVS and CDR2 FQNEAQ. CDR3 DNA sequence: TGTGCCATCCTAAAGGGCTTTGAAGCTTTCTTT. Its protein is CAILKGFEAFF.

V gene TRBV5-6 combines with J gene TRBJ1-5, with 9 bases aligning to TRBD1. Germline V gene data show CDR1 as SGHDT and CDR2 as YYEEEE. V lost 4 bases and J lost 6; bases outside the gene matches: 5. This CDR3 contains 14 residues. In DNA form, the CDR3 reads TGTGCCAGCAGCCATGGGACAGGGAGTCAGCCCCAGCATTTT. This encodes CASSHGTGSQPQHF.

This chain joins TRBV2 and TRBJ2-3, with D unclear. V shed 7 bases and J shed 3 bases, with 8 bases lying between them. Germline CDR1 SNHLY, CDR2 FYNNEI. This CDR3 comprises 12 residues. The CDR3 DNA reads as TGTGCCAGCAAGCCCGGAACAGATACGCAGTATTTT. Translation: CASKPGTDTQYF.

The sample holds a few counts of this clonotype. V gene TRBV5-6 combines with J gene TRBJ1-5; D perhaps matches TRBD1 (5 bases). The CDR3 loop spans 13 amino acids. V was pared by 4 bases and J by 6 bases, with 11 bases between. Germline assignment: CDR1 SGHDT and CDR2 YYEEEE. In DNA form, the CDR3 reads TGTGCCAGCAGCGTAGGGGCCGCTCAGCCCCAGCATTTT. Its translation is CASSVGAAQPQHF.

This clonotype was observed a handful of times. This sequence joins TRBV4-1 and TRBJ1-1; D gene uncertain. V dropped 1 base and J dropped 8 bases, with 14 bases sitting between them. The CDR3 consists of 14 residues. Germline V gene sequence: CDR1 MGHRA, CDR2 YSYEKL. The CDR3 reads CASSQVSFRAEAFF. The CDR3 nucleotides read TGCGCCAGCAGCCAAGTGTCTTTTAGGGCCGAAGCTTTCTTT.